Included here is one T cell receptor (beta chain) sequence, with context. This sample stems from a study of blood T cell repertoires in COVID-19. Study-level information: Some COVID-19 samples were acute and others convalescent; all came from the United States, Italy and Spain. PBMCs, B-cell-depleted T cells, or T cells provided the cDNA or gDNA that made up the material.

Germline loops: CDR1 SGHDN, CDR2 FVKESK. The CDR3 loop spans 17 amino acids. V was cut by 1 base and J by 6 bases, with 19 bases left in between. Source study methods: Counts of nucleated cells, estimated from reference gene primer amplification, were obtained. Data came from immunoSEQ multiplex PCR; TCRdb stores just in-frame clones and leaves some out. The DNA gave D and trimming, while V, J and clone size come from that table. This sample has over 110,000 clones, with over 80% found just once. The sample comprised peripheral blood. This chain links TRBV14 with TRBJ2-1, with D perhaps matching TRBD2 (6 bases). The sequence was collected from a woman in her 50s with acute or convalescent COVID-19. The CDR3 loop reads CASSQGGTGVWGNEQFF. The CDR3 DNA reads TGTGCCAGCAGCCAAGGTGGAACGGGAGTGTGGGGCAATGAGCAGTTCTTC.